This TCR beta chain was sequenced in a study of T cell repertoires in cytomegalovirus infection. Across the whole study: The public TCR beta signatures pointed to both CMV infection and matching HLA type. Study outcomes and limitations: HLA-C-restricted CMV-specific TCR beta clonotypes were dominant in the ex vivo response. Public TCR beta family frequency separated CMV-and-HLA carriers, including in an independent cohort.

CDR1 is MNHGY and CDR2 is SAAAGT in the germline V gene. Trimming removed 1 base at V and 7 bases at J, with 16 bases between. The CDR3 loop spans 15 amino acids. Regarding this clonotype: The antigen is undetermined. This may stem from a read error, because a much larger clone lies one nucleotide away.

TCRdb reanalysed the reads using MiXCR and keeps one entry per CDR3 protein. The table shows 400,000 to 550,000 distinct CDR3 sequences, with about 11% occurring only once. V usage is TRBV6-8 and J usage is TRBJ1-2, with D possibly matching TRBD1 (5 bases). The material sequenced was PBMCs. This clonotype was obtained from a human donor in good health (CMV status not recorded). Some clones in this sample may be carry-over from other donors' samples. The CDR3 is CASSYLNRTFLGYTF. The CDR3 coding sequence is TGTGCCAGCAGTTACTTAAACAGGACATTTCTTGGCTACACCTTC.